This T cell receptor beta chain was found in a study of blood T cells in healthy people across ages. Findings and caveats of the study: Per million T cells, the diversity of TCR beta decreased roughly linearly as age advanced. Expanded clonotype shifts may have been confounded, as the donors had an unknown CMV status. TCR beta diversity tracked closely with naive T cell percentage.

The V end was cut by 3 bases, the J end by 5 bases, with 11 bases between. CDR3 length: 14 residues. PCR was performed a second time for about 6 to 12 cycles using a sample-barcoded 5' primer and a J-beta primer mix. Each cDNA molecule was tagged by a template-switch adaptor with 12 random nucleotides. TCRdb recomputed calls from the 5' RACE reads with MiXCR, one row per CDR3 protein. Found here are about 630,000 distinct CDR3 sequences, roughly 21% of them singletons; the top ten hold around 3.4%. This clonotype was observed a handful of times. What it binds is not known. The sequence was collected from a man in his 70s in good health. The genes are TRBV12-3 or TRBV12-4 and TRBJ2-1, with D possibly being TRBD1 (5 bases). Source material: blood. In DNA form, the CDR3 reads TGTGCCAGCAGTTTGGAGACAGCAAACAATGAGCAGTTCTTC. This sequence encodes CASSLETANNEQFF.